This T cell receptor beta chain is drawn from a study of tumor-infiltrating lymphocytes in localized non-small cell lung cancer. Some clones are missing from TCRdb's copy, which holds only in-frame ones; the method was immunoSEQ multiplex PCR. This table holds roughly 15,000 clones, 75% to 85% found once. Germline V CDR1 and CDR2: SGHAT, FQNNGV. The CDR3 loop spans 16 amino acids. V was clipped by 1 base and J by 3 bases; unmatched bases: 8. The specimen was uninvolved lung tissue not adjacent to the tumor. The receptor's source is a human donor with non-small cell lung cancer. The chain couples TRBV11-2 to TRBJ1-2, with TRBD1 matching over 7 bases. CDR3 in DNA: TGTGCCAGCAGCTTAGGAACCGGGACAGCCTACTATGGCTACACCTTC. Protein: CASSLGTGTAYYGYTF.